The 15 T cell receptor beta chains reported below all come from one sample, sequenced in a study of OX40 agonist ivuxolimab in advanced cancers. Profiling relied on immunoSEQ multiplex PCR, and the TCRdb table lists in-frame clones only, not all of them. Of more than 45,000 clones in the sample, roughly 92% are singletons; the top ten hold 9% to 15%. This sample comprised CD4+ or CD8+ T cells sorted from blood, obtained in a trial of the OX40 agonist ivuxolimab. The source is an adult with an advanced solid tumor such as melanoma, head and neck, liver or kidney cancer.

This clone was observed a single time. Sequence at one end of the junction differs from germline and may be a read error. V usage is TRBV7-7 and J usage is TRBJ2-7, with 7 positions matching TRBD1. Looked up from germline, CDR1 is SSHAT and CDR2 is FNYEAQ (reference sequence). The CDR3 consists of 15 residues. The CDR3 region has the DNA TGTGCTAGCAGTGAAGGGGGCCTAGGAGTCTACGAGCAGTACTTC. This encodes CASSEGGLGVYEQYF.

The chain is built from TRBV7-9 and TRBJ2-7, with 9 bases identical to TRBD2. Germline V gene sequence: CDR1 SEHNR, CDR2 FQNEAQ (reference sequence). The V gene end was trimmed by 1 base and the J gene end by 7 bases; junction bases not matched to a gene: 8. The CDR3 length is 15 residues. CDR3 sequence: CASSLDHPLAGEQYF. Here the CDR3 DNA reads TGTGCCAGCAGCTTAGACCACCCTCTAGCGGGGGAGCAGTACTTC.

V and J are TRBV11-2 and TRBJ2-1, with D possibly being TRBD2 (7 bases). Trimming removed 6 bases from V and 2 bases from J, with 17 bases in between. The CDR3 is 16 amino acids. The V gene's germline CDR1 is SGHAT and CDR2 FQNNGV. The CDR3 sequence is CASSRRGRGAYNEQFF. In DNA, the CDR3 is TGTGCCAGCAGTAGAAGGGGGAGGGGAGCCTACAATGAGCAGTTCTTC.

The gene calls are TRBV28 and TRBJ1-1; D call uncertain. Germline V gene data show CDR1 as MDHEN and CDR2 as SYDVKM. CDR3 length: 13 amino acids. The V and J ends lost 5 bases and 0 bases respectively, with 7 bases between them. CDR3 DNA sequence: TGTGCCAGCAGTCCCCGATTGAACACTGAAGCTTTCTTT. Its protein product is CASSPRLNTEAFF.

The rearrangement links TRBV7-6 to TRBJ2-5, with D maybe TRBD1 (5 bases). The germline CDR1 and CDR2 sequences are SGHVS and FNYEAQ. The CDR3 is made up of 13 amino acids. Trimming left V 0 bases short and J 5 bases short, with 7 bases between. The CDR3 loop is CASSLAGVETQYF. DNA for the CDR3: TGTGCCAGCAGCTTAGCAGGGGTGGAGACCCAGTACTTC.

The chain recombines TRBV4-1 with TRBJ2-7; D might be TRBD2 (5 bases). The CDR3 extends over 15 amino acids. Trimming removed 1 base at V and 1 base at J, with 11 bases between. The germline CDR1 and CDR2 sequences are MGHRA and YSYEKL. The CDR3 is CASSQGADLSYEQYF. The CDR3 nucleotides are TGCGCCAGCAGCCAAGGTGCGGACTTATCCTACGAGCAGTACTTC.

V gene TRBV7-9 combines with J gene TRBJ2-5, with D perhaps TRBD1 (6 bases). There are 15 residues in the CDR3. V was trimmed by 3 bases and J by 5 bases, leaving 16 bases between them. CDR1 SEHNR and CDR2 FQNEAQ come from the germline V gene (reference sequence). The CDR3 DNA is TGTGCCAGCAGCTTCAGTCAGACAGGAATGGAGACCCAGTACTTC. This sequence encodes CASSFSQTGMETQYF.

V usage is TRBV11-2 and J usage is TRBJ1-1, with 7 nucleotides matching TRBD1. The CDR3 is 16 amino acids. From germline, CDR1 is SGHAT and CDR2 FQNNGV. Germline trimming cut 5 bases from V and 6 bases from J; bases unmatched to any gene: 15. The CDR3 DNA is TGTGCCAGCAGCCCCTCCCTCTACAGGGGAGGGCCTGAAGCTTTCTTT. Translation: CASSPSLYRGGPEAFF.

The CDR3 region is CASSQDRRDLLTYEQYF. The DNA for the CDR3 is TGCGCCAGCAGCCAAGATCGGAGGGATCTGCTAACCTACGAGCAGTACTTC. V gene TRBV4-1 combines with J gene TRBJ2-7; perhaps TRBD2 as D (6 bases). This CDR3 contains 17 residues. Germline V gene data show CDR1 as MGHRA and CDR2 as YSYEKL. Trimming cost V 0 bases and J 2 bases, with 17 bases left between them.

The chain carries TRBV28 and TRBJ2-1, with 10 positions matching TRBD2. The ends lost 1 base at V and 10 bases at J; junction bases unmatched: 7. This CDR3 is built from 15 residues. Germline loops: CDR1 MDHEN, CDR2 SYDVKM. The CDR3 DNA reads TGTGCCAGCAGTTTATCCAGCGGGAGGGCCTTGGAGCAGTTCTTC. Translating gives CASSLSSGRALEQFF.

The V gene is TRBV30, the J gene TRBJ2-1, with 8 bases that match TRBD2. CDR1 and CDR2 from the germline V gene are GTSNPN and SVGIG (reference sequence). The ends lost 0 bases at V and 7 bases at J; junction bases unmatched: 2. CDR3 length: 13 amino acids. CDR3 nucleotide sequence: TGTGCCTGGAGTGTATCTAGCGGGAATGAGCAGTTCTTC. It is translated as CAWSVSSGNEQFF.

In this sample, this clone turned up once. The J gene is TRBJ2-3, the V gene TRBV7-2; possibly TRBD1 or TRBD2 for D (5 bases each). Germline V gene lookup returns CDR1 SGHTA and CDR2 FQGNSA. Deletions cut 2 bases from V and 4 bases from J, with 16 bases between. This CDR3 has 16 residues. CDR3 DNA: TGTGCCAGCAGCTTACTGATGGGGGTTGGGGCAGATACGCAGTATTTT. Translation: CASSLLMGVGADTQYF.

The CDR3: CASSVDLSYEQYF. The CDR3 nucleotides read TGTGCCAGCAGCGTAGACCTCTCCTACGAGCAGTACTTC. This chain links TRBV9 with TRBJ2-7; the D is unclear. CDR3 size: 13 residues. With 0 bases removed from V and 0 bases from J, the gap between germline ends came to 4 bases. Germline V gene data show CDR1 as SGDLS and CDR2 as YYNGEE. Drawing the rest from reference TRBV9 and TRBJ2-7, the complete variable domain is DSGVTQTPKHLITATGQRVTLRCSPRSGDLSVYWYQQSLDQGLQFLIQYYNGEERAKGNILERFSAQQFPDLHSELNLSSLELGDSALYFCASSVDLSYEQYFGPGTRLTVT.

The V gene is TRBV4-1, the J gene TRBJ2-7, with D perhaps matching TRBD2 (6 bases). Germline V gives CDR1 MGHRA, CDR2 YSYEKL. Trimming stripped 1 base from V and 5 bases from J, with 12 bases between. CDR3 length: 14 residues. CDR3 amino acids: CASSQVGGSHEQYF. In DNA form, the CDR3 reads TGCGCCAGCAGCCAAGTTGGAGGGTCCCACGAGCAGTACTTC.

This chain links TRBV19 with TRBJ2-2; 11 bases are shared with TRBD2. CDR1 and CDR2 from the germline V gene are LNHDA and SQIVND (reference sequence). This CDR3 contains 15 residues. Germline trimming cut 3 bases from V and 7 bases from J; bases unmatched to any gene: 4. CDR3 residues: CASSMVLAGVGELFF. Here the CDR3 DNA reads TGTGCCAGTAGTATGGTACTAGCGGGAGTCGGGGAGCTGTTTTTT.